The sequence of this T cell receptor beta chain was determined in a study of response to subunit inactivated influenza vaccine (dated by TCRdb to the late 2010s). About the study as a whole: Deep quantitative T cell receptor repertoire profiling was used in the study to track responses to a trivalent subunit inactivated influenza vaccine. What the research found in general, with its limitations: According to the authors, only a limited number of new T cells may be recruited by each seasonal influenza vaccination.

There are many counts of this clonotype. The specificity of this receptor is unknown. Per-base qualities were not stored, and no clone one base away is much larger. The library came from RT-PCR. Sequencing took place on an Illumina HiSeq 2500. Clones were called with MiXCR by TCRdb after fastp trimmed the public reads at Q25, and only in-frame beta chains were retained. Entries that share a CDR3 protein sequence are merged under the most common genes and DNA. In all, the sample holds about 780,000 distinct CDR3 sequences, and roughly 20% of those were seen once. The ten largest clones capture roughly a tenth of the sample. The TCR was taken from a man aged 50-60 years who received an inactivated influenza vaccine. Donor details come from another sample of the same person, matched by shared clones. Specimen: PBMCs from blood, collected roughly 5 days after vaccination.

The DNA sequence is given as TGTGCCAGCAGTTTCGGACAGTTGGGCACTGAAGCTTTCTTT. This yields the protein CASSFGQLGTEAFF. The chain links TRBV12-3 or TRBV12-4 with TRBJ1-1; a weak D assignment points to TRBD1 (6 bases agree). The CDR3 numbers 14 residues from cysteine through phenylalanine. The sequence is cut down to CDR3 DNA, 42 bases in frame from base 1. A distance of 12 bases separates the germline ends of V and J, which lose 3 bases and 4 bases respectively.